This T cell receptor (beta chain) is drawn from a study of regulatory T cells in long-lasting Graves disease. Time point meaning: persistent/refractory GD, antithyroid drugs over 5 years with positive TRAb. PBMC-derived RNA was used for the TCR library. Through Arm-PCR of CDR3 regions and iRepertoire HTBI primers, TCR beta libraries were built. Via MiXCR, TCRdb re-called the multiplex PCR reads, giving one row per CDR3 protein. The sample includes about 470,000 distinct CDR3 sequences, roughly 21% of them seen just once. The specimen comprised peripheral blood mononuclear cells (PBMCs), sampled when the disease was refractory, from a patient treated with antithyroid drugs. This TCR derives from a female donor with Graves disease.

The CDR3 DNA is TGTGCCAGCAGCTCGGGACCGCGCCCTGAAGCTTTCTTT. Protein sequence: CASSSGPRPEAFF. This chain links TRBV5-6 with TRBJ1-1; D possibly corresponds to TRBD1 (5 bases). Germline V CDR1 and CDR2: SGHDT, YYEEEE. Trimming shortened V by 3 bases and J by 6 bases, and 12 bases separated the two germline ends. This CDR3 is 13 amino acids long.